One and the same sample provided the 30 T cell receptor beta chains below, sequenced in a study of T cells in Graves' hyperthyroidism and ophthalmopathy. Amplification of TCR beta CDR3 regions was performed using RNA transcripts as template. TCR CDR3 regions were first amplified by RT-PCR with HTBI primers. TCRdb re-called the multiplex PCR reads with MiXCR, one entry per CDR3 protein. The sample contains roughly 530,000 distinct CDR3 sequences, about a sixth of which appear only once. The material sequenced was blood. The receptors come from a woman aged 18-29 years with Graves' ophthalmopathy.

The genes are TRBV19 and TRBJ2-1, with D possibly being TRBD2 (5 bases). The V gene lost 4 bases and the J gene lost 0 bases, with 10 bases spanning the gap. Germline CDR1 and CDR2: LNHDA and SQIVND (reference sequence). The CDR3 runs 15 residues. The CDR3 loop is CASSSLALSYNEQFF. As DNA, the CDR3 is TGTGCCAGTAGTAGCCTAGCCCTCTCCTACAATGAGCAGTTCTTC.

Concerning this clonotype itself: A read error may be the cause here, since a much bigger clone is one base away. V usage is TRBV27 and J usage is TRBJ1-2; TRBD1 matches at 9 bases. The CDR3 extends over 15 amino acids. The V and J ends lost 6 bases and 6 bases, in that order; junction bases with no gene match: 11. Germline V CDR1 and CDR2: MNHEY, SMNVEV (reference sequence). Written as DNA, the CDR3 is TGTGCCAGCAGATCGGCCGGGACAGGGAATAATGGCTACACCTTC. This encodes CASRSAGTGNNGYTF.

This clonotype was found a few times. This chain connects TRBV27 to TRBJ1-1; D gene ambiguous. Germline CDR1 reads MNHEY; CDR2 reads SMNVEV (reference sequence). The CDR3 spans 16 residues. The ends were cut back, 2 bases at V and 2 bases at J, with 15 bases in the middle. The CDR3 region has the DNA TGTGCCAGCAGTTTAGTGGGCCCGATCGCTAACACTGAAGCTTTCTTT. Encoded protein: CASSLVGPIANTEAFF.

This clonotype has ten or more counts. One end of the junction is discordant with germline, which a read error may explain. The CDR3: CASREGTSGSNTGELFF. The DNA of the CDR3 is TGTGCCAGCAGGGAAGGGACTAGCGGGTCAAACACCGGGGAGCTGTTTTTT. The chain uses TRBV6-1 and TRBJ2-2; TRBD2 matches at 12 bases. The CDR3 totals 17 residues. Germline CDR1 reads MNHNS; CDR2 reads SASEGT.

Many counts were recorded for this clonotype. The chain carries TRBV7-3 and TRBJ2-3; D is possibly TRBD2 (5 bases). V was pared by 1 base and J by 8 bases, with 22 bases between. Germline V gene lookup returns CDR1 SGHTA and CDR2 FQGTGA. The CDR3 sequence is 17 residues long. CDR3: CASSLMGSGVQSATQYF. The CDR3 nucleotides read TGTGCCAGCAGCTTAATGGGGAGTGGCGTCCAGTCTGCTACGCAGTATTTT.

This clonotype occurred a few times. The rearrangement uses TRBV4-2 and TRBJ2-1; D uncertain. This CDR3 has 14 amino acids. V was clipped by 0 bases and J by 6 bases, with 9 bases between them. Germline CDR1 and CDR2: LGHNA and YNFKEQ. CDR3 sequence reads: CASSQDWGRNEQFF. CDR3 in DNA: TGTGCCAGCAGCCAAGATTGGGGTCGCAATGAGCAGTTCTTC.

The chain uses TRBV7-6 and TRBJ1-1, with a possible D match to TRBD1 (6 bases). V was clipped by 5 bases and J by 2 bases, with 15 bases between them. Germline V gives CDR1 SGHVS, CDR2 FNYEAQ. The CDR3 is made up of 15 amino acids. As DNA, the CDR3 is TGTGCCAGCAGCCGGAAGATGGACAGAAACACTGAAGCTTTCTTT. This translates into CASSRKMDRNTEAFF.

Many counts were recorded for this clonotype. The chain uses TRBV29-1 and TRBJ2-1; TRBD2 is a possible D gene (5 bases). Germline lookup yields CDR1 SQVTM and CDR2 ANQGSEA. The ends were cut back, 3 bases at V and 9 bases at J, with 15 bases in the middle. There are 13 residues in the CDR3. The CDR3 loop is CSVDDYNTGEQFF. CDR3 coding DNA: TGCAGCGTTGACGACTACAATACCGGTGAGCAGTTCTTC.

This clonotype was detected only a few times. The chain uses TRBV30 and TRBJ2-5; D unresolved. Germline loops: CDR1 GTSNPN, CDR2 SVGIG (reference sequence). The CDR3 runs to 13 residues. Trimming took 4 bases from V and 0 from J, leaving 9 bases between them. In DNA, the CDR3 is TGTGCCTGGACCCGTGGGAACCAAGAGACCCAGTACTTC. Protein product: CAWTRGNQETQYF.

The rearrangement uses TRBV29-1 and TRBJ2-1; D unclear. Germline V gives CDR1 SQVTM, CDR2 ANQGSEA. The CDR3 covers 11 residues. The V and J ends lost 5 bases and 3 bases respectively, with 5 bases between them. The CDR3 coding sequence is TGCAGCGTTCGGATCTACAATGAGCAGTTCTTC. Protein: CSVRIYNEQFF.

This clonotype turned up a few times. The chain carries TRBV29-1 and TRBJ2-7; D remains unclear. The germline V gene has CDR1 SQVTM and CDR2 ANQGSEA. Deletions cut 2 bases from V and 3 bases from J, with 14 bases between. CDR3 length: 14 residues. In DNA form, the CDR3 reads TGCAGCGTTGAACTGACCTACCCCCTCTACGAGCAGTACTTC. It yields the protein CSVELTYPLYEQYF.

This clonotype was counted a few times. V usage is TRBV6-1 and J usage is TRBJ2-2, with 7 bases fitting TRBD1. Germline lookup yields CDR1 MNHNS and CDR2 SASEGT. The V and J ends lost 8 bases and 0 bases, in that order; junction bases with no gene match: 3. This CDR3 region has 14 residues. CDR3 in amino acids: CASQTGANTGELFF. The CDR3 DNA reads as TGTGCCAGCCAAACAGGGGCGAACACCGGGGAGCTGTTTTTT.

The table lists this clonotype with many counts. The chain couples TRBV20-1 to TRBJ2-7; 9 bases line up with TRBD1. Looked up from germline, CDR1 is DFQATT and CDR2 is SNEGSKA (reference sequence). The CDR3 runs 14 residues. V lost 3 bases, J lost 2 bases, and 5 bases stayed unmatched. CDR3 in DNA: TGCAGTGCTAGGAAGGGGACAGGGCCCTACGAGCAGTACTTC. Its protein product is CSARKGTGPYEQYF.

This clonotype has a count of ten or more. V and J are TRBV6-1 and TRBJ2-7; 12 nucleotides line up with TRBD1. Germline values: CDR1 MNHNS, CDR2 SASEGT. The CDR3 runs to 16 residues. With V trimmed by 6 bases and J by 5 bases, 11 bases remained unmatched. The CDR3 protein is CASRTRPGQGADEQYF. The CDR3 coding sequence is TGTGCCAGCAGGACGAGGCCGGGACAGGGGGCGGACGAGCAGTACTTC.

This clonotype was recorded many times. CDR3 coding DNA: TGTGCCAGCAGCTTATTGCAGGTAGCTTACGACACTGAAGCTTTCTTT. Protein product: CASSLLQVAYDTEAFF. J is TRBJ1-1 and V is TRBV11-2; D gene ambiguous. This CDR3 has 16 amino acids. Trimming pared 2 bases from V and 3 bases from J, leaving 16 bases between. The germline gives CDR1 SGHAT, CDR2 FQNNGV.

This clonotype was recorded many times. The chain's CDR3 is CASKSSINRGGSPLHF. DNA for the CDR3: TGTGCCAGCAAGTCCTCAATTAACAGGGGCGGTTCACCCCTCCACTTT. This rearrangement joins TRBV2 to TRBJ1-6; TRBD1 agrees at 7 bases. This CDR3 is 16 amino acids long. V was clipped by 7 bases and J by 9 bases; unmatched bases: 15. From germline, CDR1 is SNHLY and CDR2 FYNNEI.

The J gene is TRBJ2-1, the V gene TRBV5-4, with D perhaps matching TRBD1 or TRBD2 (5 bases each). The V gene lost 0 bases and the J gene lost 0 bases, with 13 bases spanning the gap. The CDR3 has 17 amino acids. Looked up from germline, CDR1 is SGHNT and CDR2 is YYREEE (reference sequence). CDR3 amino acids: CASSLGGWPRSYNEQFF. CDR3 in DNA: TGTGCCAGCAGCTTGGGGGGGTGGCCTCGCTCCTACAATGAGCAGTTCTTC.

This clonotype was recorded at least ten times. CDR3: CASSPRWGKNTEAFF. CDR3 in DNA: TGTGCCAGCAGTCCCAGGTGGGGGAAGAACACTGAAGCTTTCTTT. The rearrangement links TRBV27 to TRBJ1-1; a weak D match, TRBD1 (5 bases). V was trimmed by 5 bases and J by 1 base, leaving 14 bases between them. The CDR3 sequence is 15 residues long. The germline CDR1 and CDR2 sequences are MNHEY and SMNVEV (reference sequence).

This clonotype was detected only a few times. CDR3 DNA: TGCAGCGTTGAGGAGGGGTTCCAACTCACAGATACGCAGTATTTT. Its protein is CSVEEGFQLTDTQYF. The chain is built from TRBV29-1 and TRBJ2-3; possibly TRBD2 for D (6 bases). V gave up 3 bases and J gave up 2 bases, with 15 bases separating them. Germline V gives CDR1 SQVTM, CDR2 ANQGSEA. CDR3 length equals 15 residues.

This chain joins TRBV27 and TRBJ1-2, with a possible D match to TRBD1 (5 bases). The V gene's germline CDR1 is MNHEY and CDR2 SMNVEV (reference sequence). Between the trimmed V and J ends, which lost 5 bases and 5 bases, there was a span of 21 bases. There are 16 residues in the CDR3. In DNA, the CDR3 is TGTGCCAGCAGTCCCGTACAGATTCCGTCAGGGTATGGCTACACCTTC. Its translation is CASSPVQIPSGYGYTF.

Concerning this clonotype: A junction end diverges from the germline sequence, so it may reflect a read error. The rearrangement uses TRBV18 and TRBJ2-5; D perhaps matches TRBD1 (7 bases). Germline-derived CDR1 and CDR2 are KGHSH and LQKENI. The CDR3 covers 12 residues. The CDR3 DNA follows: TGTGCCAGCTCACCTGCGACAGGGAGGTATCACTTC. Translating it yields CASSPATGRYHF.

This clonotype has ten or more counts. J is TRBJ2-3 and V is TRBV2; D ambiguous. This CDR3 comprises 14 residues. Looked up from germline, CDR1 is SNHLY and CDR2 is FYNNEI. Trimming took off 9 bases at V and 5 bases at J, with 18 bases between the two ends. The CDR3 DNA reads TGTGCCAGGTCCTTAGCCAGCAGCCAAGATACGCAGTATTTT. It is translated as CARSLASSQDTQYF.

This clonotype has a handful of counts. The chain recombines TRBV2 with TRBJ2-7, with 9 bases aligning to TRBD1. Looked up from germline, CDR1 is SNHLY and CDR2 is FYNNEI. This CDR3 has 12 residues. Germline trimming cut 5 bases from V and 9 bases from J; bases unmatched to any gene: 5. The CDR3 region is CASSWDRERQYF. DNA of the CDR3: TGTGCCAGCAGTTGGGACAGGGAGAGGCAGTACTTC.

A few counts support this clonotype. The V call is TRBV20-1, the J call TRBJ1-5, with a weak D call TRBD1 (5 bases). CDR3 size: 16 residues. The germline CDR1 and CDR2 sequences are DFQATT and SNEGSKA (reference sequence). Between the trimmed V and J ends, which lost 3 bases and 1 base, there was a span of 16 bases. In DNA form, the CDR3 reads TGCAGTGCTAGCCTCAGGGAGCAAGAAAGCAATCAGCCCCAGCATTTT. Residues: CSASLREQESNQPQHF.

This clonotype came up a few times. The chain employs TRBV27 and TRBJ2-1; 8 bases fit TRBD1. This CDR3 comprises 15 residues. The trim removed 2 bases at V and 6 bases at J, leaving 6 bases unmatched. The V gene's germline CDR1 is MNHEY and CDR2 SMNVEV (reference sequence). CDR3 protein: CASSLMDRVGNEQFF. CDR3 DNA: TGTGCCAGCAGTTTAATGGACAGGGTGGGCAATGAGCAGTTCTTC.

This clonotype appeared many times. This sequence joins TRBV5-1 and TRBJ2-3; unclear D gene. Trimming removed 0 bases at V and 1 base at J, with 6 bases between. CDR1 and CDR2 from the germline V gene are SGHRS and YFSETQ. The CDR3 consists of 14 residues. The CDR3 loop reads CASSLGTGTDTQYF. DNA for the CDR3: TGCGCCAGCAGCTTGGGAACAGGCACAGATACGCAGTATTTT. The variable domain in full, completed from reference TRBV5-1 and TRBJ2-3, reads KAGVTQTPRYLIKTRGQQVTLSCSPISGHRSVSWYQQTPGQGLQFLFEYFSETQRNKGNFPGRFSGRQFSNSRSEMNVSTLELGDSALYLCASSLGTGTDTQYFGPGTRLTVL.

The chain has TRBV10-1 and TRBJ1-4; D remains ambiguous. The CDR3 sequence is 13 residues long. From germline, CDR1 is WNHNN and CDR2 SYGVQD (reference sequence). Between the trimmed V and J ends, which lost 0 bases and 8 bases, there was a span of 7 bases. CDR3 residues: CASSESENEKLFF. The CDR3, as DNA: TGCGCCAGCAGTGAGTCTGAAAACGAAAAACTGTTTTTT.

This clonotype was seen ten or more times. V usage is TRBV12-3 or TRBV12-4 and J usage is TRBJ2-7; the match to TRBD2 covers 12 bases. The CDR3 is 15 residues long. V was clipped by 3 bases and J by 5 bases; unmatched bases: 5. The CDR3 spells CASSFELAGGNEQYF. In DNA form, the CDR3 reads TGTGCCAGCAGTTTCGAACTAGCGGGGGGCAACGAGCAGTACTTC.

Many counts were recorded for this clonotype. The chain links TRBV3-1 to TRBJ2-7; D is uncertain. Germline assignment: CDR1 LGHDT and CDR2 YNNKEL (reference sequence). This CDR3 contains 15 residues. V was shortened by 3 bases and J by 5 bases, with 17 bases between the two germline ends. The CDR3 is CASSHETETPDEQYF. Written as DNA, the CDR3 is TGTGCCAGCAGCCATGAAACAGAGACTCCCGACGAGCAGTACTTC.

The chain uses TRBV7-9 and TRBJ1-3; weak D call: TRBD1 (6 bases). Germline V lookup: CDR1 SEHNR, CDR2 FQNEAQ (reference sequence). The CDR3 is 15 amino acids. Trimming cost V 8 bases and J 0 bases, with 14 bases left between them. CDR3 protein: CASWGGPLSGNTIYF. CDR3 in DNA: TGTGCCAGCTGGGGGGGCCCTCTCTCTGGAAACACCATATATTTT.